Each of the 9 T cell receptor beta chains below was sequenced from the same sample in a study of neurological immune-mediated disorders. Via MiXCR, TCRdb re-called the 5' RACE reads, giving one row per CDR3 protein. The sample consists of tens of thousands of distinct CDR3 sequences, about 2.5% of them appearing once. Source material: PBMCs. These receptors originate from a woman aged 25 to 39 with multiple sclerosis.

This clonotype was observed many times. V is TRBV6-2 or TRBV6-3 and J is TRBJ2-7; 7 bases are shared with TRBD1. J gave up 1 base and V 6 bases, and 9 bases lay outside the gene matches. CDR3 length equals 15 residues. Germline CDR1 and CDR2: MNHEY and SVGEGT. The CDR3 here is CASRDTGVRSYEQYF. The DNA of the CDR3 is TGTGCCAGCAGAGACACAGGGGTGAGATCCTACGAGCAGTACTTC.

This clonotype was recorded at least ten times. The genes are TRBV5-5 and TRBJ1-4; no reliable D call. The CDR3 is 12 amino acids. Between the trimmed V and J ends, which lost 2 bases and 4 bases, there was a span of 3 bases. CDR1 and CDR2 (germline): SGHKS, YYEKEE (reference sequence). The CDR3 sequence: CASSFVNEKLFF. The CDR3 DNA reads as TGTGCCAGCAGCTTCGTTAATGAAAAACTGTTTTTT.

This clonotype came up many times. The rearrangement links TRBV29-1 to TRBJ2-3, with D unclear. The germline V gene encodes CDR1 SQVTM and CDR2 ANQGSEA. The CDR3 has 13 amino acids. Trimming shortened V by 3 bases and J by 1 base, and 8 bases separated the two germline ends. The CDR3 reads CSVEVSGTDTQYF. As DNA, the CDR3 is TGCAGCGTTGAGGTCTCCGGCACAGATACGCAGTATTTT.

In this sample, this clonotype turned up many times. The chain joins TRBV18 to TRBJ2-1; perhaps D is TRBD1 or TRBD2 (5 bases each). Looked up from germline, CDR1 is KGHSH and CDR2 is LQKENI. This CDR3 is built from 14 residues. V lost 6 bases and J lost 7, with 16 bases in between. The CDR3 DNA is TGTGCCAGCTCTATCCGGGACCCGCGGAATGAGCAGTTCTTC. The encoded protein is CASSIRDPRNEQFF.

At least ten counts were recorded for this clonotype. V usage is TRBV6-1 and J usage is TRBJ2-7; the D is unclear. The CDR3 length is 15 residues. The V gene's germline CDR1 is MNHNS and CDR2 SASEGT. Trimming shortened V by 0 bases and J by 0 bases, and 9 bases separated the two germline ends. DNA for the CDR3: TGTGCCAGCAGTGAAGCTGTTGGCGCCTCCTACGAGCAGTACTTC. It specifies CASSEAVGASYEQYF.

This clonotype was picked up many times. The chain has TRBV5-1 and TRBJ2-5, with D uncertain. CDR3 length equals 14 residues. V dropped 0 bases and J dropped 3 bases, with 9 bases sitting between them. Germline V gene sequence: CDR1 SGHRS, CDR2 YFSETQ. The CDR3: CASSLVSPEETQYF. The CDR3 DNA reads TGCGCCAGCAGCTTGGTTTCCCCCGAAGAGACCCAGTACTTC.

This clonotype occurred many times. The chain is built from TRBV10-3 and TRBJ2-2; TRBD2 matches at 8 bases. The germline V gene encodes CDR1 ENHRY and CDR2 SYGVKD. The CDR3 is 15 amino acids. The ends lost 3 bases at V and 7 bases at J; junction bases unmatched: 7. The CDR3 DNA sequence: TGTGCCATCAGTGACCCGGGAGGGCCCGACGGGGAGCTGTTTTTT. Encoded protein: CAISDPGGPDGELFF.

At least ten counts were recorded for this clonotype. The rearrangement links TRBV20-1 to TRBJ1-2; perhaps TRBD1 as D (6 bases). Deletions cut 3 bases from V and 7 bases from J, with 15 bases between. CDR1 is DFQATT, CDR2 SNEGSKA, per germline (reference sequence). The CDR3 contains 13 residues. The CDR3: CSARPGGARGYTF. CDR3 DNA: TGCAGTGCTAGGCCGGGGGGGGCTCGTGGCTACACCTTC.

This clonotype was recorded many times. CDR3 residues: CASRLAGGWNTGELFF. The CDR3 nucleotides are TGTGCCAGCAGACTCGCCGGGGGGTGGAACACCGGGGAGCTGTTTTTT. The chain couples TRBV7-2 to TRBJ2-2; 7 bases line up with TRBD2. Germline values: CDR1 SGHTA, CDR2 FQGNSA. The CDR3 has 16 residues. With 6 bases clipped from V and 1 base from J, the junction kept 8 bases outside the gene matches. Using reference TRBV7-2 and TRBJ2-2 for the parts outside the CDR3, the full variable domain is GAGVSQSPSNKVTEKGKDVELRCDPISGHTALYWYRQSLGQGLEFLIYFQGNSAPDKSGLPSDRFSAERTGGSVSTLTIQRTQQEDSAVYLCASRLAGGWNTGELFFGEGSRLTVL.